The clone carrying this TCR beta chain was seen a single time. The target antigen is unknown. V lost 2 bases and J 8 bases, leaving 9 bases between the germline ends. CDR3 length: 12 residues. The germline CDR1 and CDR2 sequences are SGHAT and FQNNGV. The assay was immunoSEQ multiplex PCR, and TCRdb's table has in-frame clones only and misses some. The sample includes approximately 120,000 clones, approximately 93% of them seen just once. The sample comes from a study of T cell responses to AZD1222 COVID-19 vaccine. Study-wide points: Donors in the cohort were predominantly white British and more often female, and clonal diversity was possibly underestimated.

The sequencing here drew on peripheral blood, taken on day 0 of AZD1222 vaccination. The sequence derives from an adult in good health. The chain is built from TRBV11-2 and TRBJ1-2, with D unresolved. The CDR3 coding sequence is TGTGCCAGCAGCTTAACACGCTGGGGCTACACCTTC. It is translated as CASSLTRWGYTF.